Detailed here is one T cell receptor (beta chain). This sample was included in a study of control samples from healthy donors and cancer patients. Clones were sequenced by immunoSEQ multiplex PCR, and TCRdb holds only the in-frame ones, with some missing. This table holds under 450,000 clones, roughly 90% found once. The CDR3 sequence is 13 residues long. Trimming removed 2 bases from V and 9 bases from J, with 11 bases in between. This receptor was identified in a middle-aged man with head and neck cancer. V is TRBV12-3 or TRBV12-4 and J is TRBJ2-1, with a weak D call TRBD2 (6 bases). Specimen: PBMCs. CDR3 region: CASSLSLAIEQFF. The CDR3 DNA reads TGTGCCAGCAGTTTATCACTAGCCATTGAGCAGTTCTTC.